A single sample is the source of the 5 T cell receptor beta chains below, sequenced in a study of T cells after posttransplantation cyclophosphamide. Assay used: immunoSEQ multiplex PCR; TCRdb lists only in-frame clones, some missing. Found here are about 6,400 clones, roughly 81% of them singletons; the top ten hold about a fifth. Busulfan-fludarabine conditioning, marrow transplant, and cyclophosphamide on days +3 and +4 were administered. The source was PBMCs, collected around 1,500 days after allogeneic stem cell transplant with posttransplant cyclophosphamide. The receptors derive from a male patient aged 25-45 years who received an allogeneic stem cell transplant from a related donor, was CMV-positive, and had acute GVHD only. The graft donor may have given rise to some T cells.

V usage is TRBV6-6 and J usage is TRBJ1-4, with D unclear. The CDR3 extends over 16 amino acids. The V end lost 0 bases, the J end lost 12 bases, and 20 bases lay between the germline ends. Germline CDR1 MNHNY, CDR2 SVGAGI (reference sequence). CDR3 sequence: CASSYSSAIPRVELFF. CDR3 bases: TGTGCCAGCAGTTACTCCTCAGCGATCCCCCGAGTCGAACTGTTTTTT.

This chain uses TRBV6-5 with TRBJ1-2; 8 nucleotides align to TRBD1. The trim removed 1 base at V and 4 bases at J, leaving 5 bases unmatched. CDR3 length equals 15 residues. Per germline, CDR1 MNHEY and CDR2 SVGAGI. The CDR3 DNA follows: TGTGCCAGCAGTTACTTGGGACAGGACCTCTATGGCTACACCTTC. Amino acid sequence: CASSYLGQDLYGYTF.

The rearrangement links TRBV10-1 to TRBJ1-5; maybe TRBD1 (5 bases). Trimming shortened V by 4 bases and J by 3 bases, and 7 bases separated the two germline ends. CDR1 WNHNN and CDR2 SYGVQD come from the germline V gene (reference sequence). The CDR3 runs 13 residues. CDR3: CASSGGNNQPQHF. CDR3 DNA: TGCGCCAGCAGTGGGGGCAACAATCAGCCCCAGCATTTT.

CDR3 DNA: TGCGCCAGCAGCGGGACAGGGTACGGCTACACCTTC. Protein product: CASSGTGYGYTF. The chain is built from TRBV10-1 and TRBJ1-2; 9 nucleotides align to TRBD1. Per the germline V gene, CDR1 is WNHNN and CDR2 is SYGVQD (reference sequence). The CDR3 spans 12 residues. The V segment lost 6 bases and the J segment 8 bases; nucleotides outside the gene matches: 4.

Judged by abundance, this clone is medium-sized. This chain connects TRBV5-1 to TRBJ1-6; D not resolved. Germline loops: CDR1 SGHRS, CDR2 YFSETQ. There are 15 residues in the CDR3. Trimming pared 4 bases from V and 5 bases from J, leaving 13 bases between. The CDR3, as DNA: TGCGCCAGCAGCGCCGACGGGGTAAATAATTCACCCCTCCACTTT. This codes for CASSADGVNNSPLHF.